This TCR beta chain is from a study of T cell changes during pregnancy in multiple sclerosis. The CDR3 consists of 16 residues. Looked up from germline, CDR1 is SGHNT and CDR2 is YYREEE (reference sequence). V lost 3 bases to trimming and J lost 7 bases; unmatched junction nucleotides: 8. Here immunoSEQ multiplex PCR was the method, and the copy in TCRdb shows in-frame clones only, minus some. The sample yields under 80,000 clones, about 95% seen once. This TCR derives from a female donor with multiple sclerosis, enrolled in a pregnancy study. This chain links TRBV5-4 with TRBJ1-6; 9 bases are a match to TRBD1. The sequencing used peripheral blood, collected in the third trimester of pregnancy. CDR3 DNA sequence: TGTGCCAGCAGCTGGGGACAGGGCCGGACCAATTCACCCCTCCACTTT. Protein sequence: CASSWGQGRTNSPLHF.